This T cell receptor beta chain was observed in a study of blood T cell repertoires in COVID-19. On the study more broadly: Collection of acute and convalescent COVID-19 samples took place in the United States, Italy and Spain. From T cells, B-cell-depleted T cells, or PBMCs came the material, which was cDNA or gDNA.

The V gene lost 6 bases and the J gene lost 8 bases, with 10 bases spanning the gap. This CDR3 has 12 amino acids. CDR1 and CDR2 (germline): MNHEY, SVGAGI. Authors' processing steps: The assay estimated nucleated cells by amplifying reference gene primers. The protocol was immunoSEQ multiplex PCR, while the TCRdb copy is restricted to in-frame clones and leaves out a portion. The V and J calls and the clone size are those of that table, but D and trimming were determined from the DNA. Of roughly 250,000 clones in the sample, approximately 83% were seen once. The receptor comes from a human donor in a cohort sampled during active COVID-19. Sequencing input: peripheral blood. V is TRBV6-5 and J is TRBJ1-4, with D perhaps matching TRBD1 (5 bases). The CDR3 nucleotides are TGTGCCAGCAGACAGGTTAAAGAAAAACTGTTTTTT. This codes for CASRQVKEKLFF.